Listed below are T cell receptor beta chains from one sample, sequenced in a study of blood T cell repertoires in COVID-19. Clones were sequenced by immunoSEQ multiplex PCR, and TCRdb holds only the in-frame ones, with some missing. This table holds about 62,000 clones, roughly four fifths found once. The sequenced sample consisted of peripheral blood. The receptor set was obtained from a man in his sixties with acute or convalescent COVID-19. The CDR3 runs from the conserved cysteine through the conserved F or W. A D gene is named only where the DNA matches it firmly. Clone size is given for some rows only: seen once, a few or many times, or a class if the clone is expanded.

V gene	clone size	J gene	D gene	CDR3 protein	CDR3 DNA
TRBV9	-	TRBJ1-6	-	CASSMGANSPLHF	TGTGCCAGCAGCATGGGGGCTAATTCACCCCTCCACTTT
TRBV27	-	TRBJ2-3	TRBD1	CASAMTGATTDTQYF	TGTGCCAGCGCTATGACAGGGGCCACCACAGATACGCAGTATTTT
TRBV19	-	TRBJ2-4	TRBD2	CASKGLAGGRGKNIQYF	TGTGCCAGCAAGGGACTTGCGGGAGGGCGGGGCAAAAACATTCAGTACTTC
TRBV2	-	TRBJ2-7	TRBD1	CASSADRPHEQYF	TGTGCCAGCAGTGCGGACAGGCCCCACGAGCAGTACTTC
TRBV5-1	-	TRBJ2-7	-	CASSPGFKGAIYEQYF	TGCGCCAGCAGCCCCGGGTTCAAAGGGGCCATCTACGAGCAGTACTTC
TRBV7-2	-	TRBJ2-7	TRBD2	CASSPSGPGSYEQYF	TGTGCCAGCAGCCCTAGCGGCCCTGGCTCCTACGAGCAGTACTTC
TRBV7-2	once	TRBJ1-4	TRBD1	CASREDRGRLSELFF	TGTGCCAGCAGGGAGGACAGGGGGCGATTGTCGGAACTGTTTTTT
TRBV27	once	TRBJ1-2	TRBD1	CASSLEGTGANYGYTF	TGTGCCAGCAGTTTAGAGGGAACAGGGGCCAACTATGGCTACACCTTC
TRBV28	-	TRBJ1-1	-	CASSLLGPGVTEAFF	TGTGCCAGCAGTTTATTGGGGCCAGGGGTCACTGAAGCTTTCTTT
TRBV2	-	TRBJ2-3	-	CASSGTYTQYF	TGTGCCAGCAGTGGGACATATACGCAGTATTTT
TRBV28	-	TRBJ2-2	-	CASSPIGIPLALFF	TGTGCCAGCAGTCCCATAGGGATCCCACTAGCGCTGTTTTTT
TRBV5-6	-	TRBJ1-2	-	CASVGAGRLFFYGYTF	TGTGCCAGCGTTGGAGCTGGGAGGTTATTCTTCTATGGCTACACCTTC
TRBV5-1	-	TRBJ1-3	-	CASSFGGEFGNTIYF	TGCGCCAGCAGCTTTGGAGGGGAATTTGGAAACACCATATATTTT
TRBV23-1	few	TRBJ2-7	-	CASSHSYEQYF	TGCGCCAGCAGTCACTCTTACGAGCAGTACTTC
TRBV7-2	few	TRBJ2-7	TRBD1	CASSRDSSYEQYF	TGTGCCAGCAGCCGGGACAGCTCCTACGAGCAGTACTTC
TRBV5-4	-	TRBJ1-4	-	CASGGVGEKLFF	TGTGCCTCGGGGGGGGTCGGAGAAAAACTGTTTTTT
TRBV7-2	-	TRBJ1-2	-	CASSLGGQLYGYTF	TGTGCCAGCAGCTTGGGCGGACAGCTCTATGGCTACACCTTC
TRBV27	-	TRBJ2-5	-	CASSLRTGSRKTQYF	TGTGCCAGCAGTTTACGGACCGGGAGTAGAAAGACCCAGTACTTC
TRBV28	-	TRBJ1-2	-	CASTTPGGYGYTF	TGTGCCAGCACTACCCCGGGGGGGTACGGCTACACCTTC
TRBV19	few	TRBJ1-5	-	CASSIDRSAQPQHF	TGTGCCAGTAGTATCGACAGGAGCGCTCAGCCCCAGCATTTT
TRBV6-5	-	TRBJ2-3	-	CATAVRGTQYF	TGTGCCACCGCGGTGCGCGGTACGCAGTATTTT
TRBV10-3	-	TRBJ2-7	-	CAISLGGYEQYF	TGTGCCATCAGCTTGGGGGGCTACGAGCAGTACTTC
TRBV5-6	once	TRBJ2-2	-	CASSLNYGAGELFF	TGTGCCAGCAGCTTGAACTACGGGGCCGGGGAGCTGTTTTTT
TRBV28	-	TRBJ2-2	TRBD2	CASSSWTSGRTGELFF	TGTGCCAGCAGTTCCTGGACTAGCGGGAGGACCGGGGAGCTGTTTTTT
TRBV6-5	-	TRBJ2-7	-	CASRSLGDTSYEQYF	TGTGCCAGCAGGTCCCTCGGGGACACCTCCTACGAGCAGTACTTC
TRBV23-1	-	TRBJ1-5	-	CASSHPDIDQPQHF	TGCGCCAGCAGTCACCCAGACATTGATCAGCCCCAGCATTTT
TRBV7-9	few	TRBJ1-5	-	CASRQTKDRQSQPQHF	TGTGCCAGCAGACAGACTAAAGACAGGCAGAGTCAGCCCCAGCATTTT